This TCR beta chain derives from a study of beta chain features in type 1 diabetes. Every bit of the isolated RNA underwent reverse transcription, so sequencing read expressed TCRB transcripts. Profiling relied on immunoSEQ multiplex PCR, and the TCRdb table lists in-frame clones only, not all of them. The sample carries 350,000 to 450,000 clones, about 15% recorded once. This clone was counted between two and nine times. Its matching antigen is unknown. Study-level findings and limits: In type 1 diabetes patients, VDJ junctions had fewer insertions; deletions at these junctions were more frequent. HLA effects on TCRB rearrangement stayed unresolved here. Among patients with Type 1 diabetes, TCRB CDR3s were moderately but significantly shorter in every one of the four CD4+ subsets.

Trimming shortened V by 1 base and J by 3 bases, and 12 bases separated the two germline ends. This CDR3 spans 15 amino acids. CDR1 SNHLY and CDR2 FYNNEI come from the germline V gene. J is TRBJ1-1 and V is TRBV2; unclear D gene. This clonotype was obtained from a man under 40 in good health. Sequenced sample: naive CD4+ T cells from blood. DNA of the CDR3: TGTGCCAGCAGTGAAGTTAGGCAGGCTGACACTGAAGCTTTCTTT. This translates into CASSEVRQADTEAFF.